The following is a TCR beta chain sequence with its context. The antigen remains unidentified. V shed 3 bases and J 3 bases; nucleotides not matched to a gene: 6. The CDR3 covers 15 residues. Germline lookup yields CDR1 SGHNT and CDR2 YYREEE (reference sequence). The method was immunoSEQ multiplex PCR; TCRdb's version includes in-frame clones alone and lacks a portion of them. Among around 45,000 clones listed, just under 95% were seen once. The data are from a study of human thymus T cells. During surgery, roughly 0.5-1 mL peripheral blood was drawn from four of eight donors. All available leukocytes, rather than a set cell count, yielded the blood DNA. Study-wide points: The authors found apparently biased V and J gene usage in thymic and blood repertoires.

This receptor was obtained from a girl less than two years old with a congenital heart defect but otherwise immunologically healthy. This chain links TRBV5-4 with TRBJ2-1; TRBD2 matches at 7 bases. The sample comprised blood. CDR3 sequence: CASSWEGGGYNEQFF. The CDR3 region has the DNA TGTGCCAGCAGCTGGGAGGGAGGTGGCTACAATGAGCAGTTCTTC.